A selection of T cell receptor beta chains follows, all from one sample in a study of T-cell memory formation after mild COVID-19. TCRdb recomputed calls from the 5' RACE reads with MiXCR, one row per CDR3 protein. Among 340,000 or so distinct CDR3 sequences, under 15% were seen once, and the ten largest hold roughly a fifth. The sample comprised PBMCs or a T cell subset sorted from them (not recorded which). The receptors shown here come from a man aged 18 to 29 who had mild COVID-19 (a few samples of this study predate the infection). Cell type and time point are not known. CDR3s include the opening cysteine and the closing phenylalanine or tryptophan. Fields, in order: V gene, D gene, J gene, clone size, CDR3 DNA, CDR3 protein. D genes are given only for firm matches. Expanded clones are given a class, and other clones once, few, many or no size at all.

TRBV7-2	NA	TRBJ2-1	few	TGTGCCAGCAGCTTAAATCAGCCGATCGGATACAATGAGCAGTTCTTC	CASSLNQPIGYNEQFF
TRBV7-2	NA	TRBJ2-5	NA	TGTGCCAGCAGCGGCGGGTACCAAGAGACCCAGTACTTC	CASSGGYQETQYF
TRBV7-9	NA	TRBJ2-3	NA	TGTGCCAGCAGCTTTCGGCAGACAGATACGCAGTATTTT	CASSFRQTDTQYF
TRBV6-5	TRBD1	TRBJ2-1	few	TGTGCCAGCAGGGGGGACAGGGTGAACAATGAGCAGTTCTTC	CASRGDRVNNEQFF
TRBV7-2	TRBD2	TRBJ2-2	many	TGTGCCAGCAGCCCCAGGCCGACTAGCGGGGCTTGGGGCGGGGAGCTGTTTTTT	CASSPRPTSGAWGGELFF
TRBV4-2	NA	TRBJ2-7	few	TGTGCCAGCAGCCCCAGTCGGGGAGAAGCGGCCACCTACGAGCAGTACTTC	CASSPSRGEAATYEQYF
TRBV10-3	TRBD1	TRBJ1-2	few	TGTGCCATCAGTGAGACAGGGGGCGGAAGCTACACCTTC	CAISETGGGSYTF
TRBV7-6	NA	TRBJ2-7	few	TGTGCCAGCAGCCCTGACCGGTACGAGCAGTACTTC	CASSPDRYEQYF
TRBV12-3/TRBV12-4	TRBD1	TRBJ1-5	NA	TGTGCCAGCAGTTTAAAAGGACAGGGCAATCAGCCCCAGCATTTT	CASSLKGQGNQPQHF
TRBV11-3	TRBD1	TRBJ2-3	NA	TGTGCCAGCAACACTTCTCACGGGACAGGGTCCCCTACGGACGCCCTCACAGATACGCAGTATTTT	CASNTSHGTGSPTDALTDTQYF
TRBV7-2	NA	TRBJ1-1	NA	TGTGCCAGCAGCCGCCGGACAGTCGCAGACACTGAAGCTTTCTTT	CASSRRTVADTEAFF
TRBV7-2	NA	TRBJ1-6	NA	TGTGCCAGCAGCCTTAACAGGGTGAATAATTCACCCCTCCACTTT	CASSLNRVNNSPLHF
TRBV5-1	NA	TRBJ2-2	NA	TGCGCCAGCAGCAGGGGGAAGGAGGCCGGGGAGCTGTTTTTT	CASSRGKEAGELFF
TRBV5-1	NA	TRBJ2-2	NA	TGCGCCAGCAGCAGACAGGGAGGGGCCGGGGAGCTGTTTTTT	CASSRQGGAGELFF
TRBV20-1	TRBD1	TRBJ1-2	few	TGCAGTGCTAGAGTATTCGCTACAGGGGGCAATGGCTACACCTTC	CSARVFATGGNGYTF
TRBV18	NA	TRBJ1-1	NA	TGTGCCAGCTCACCAGACAGGAGGGATGAAGCTTTCTTT	CASSPDRRDEAFF
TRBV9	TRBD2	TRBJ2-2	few	TGTGCCAGCAGCTCGGGACTAGGATCAACCGGGGAGCTGTTTTTT	CASSSGLGSTGELFF
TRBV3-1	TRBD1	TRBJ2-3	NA	TGTGCCAGCAGCCTCCGACAGGGAAGAGCAGATACGCAGTATTTT	CASSLRQGRADTQYF
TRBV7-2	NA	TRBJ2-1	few	TGTGCCAGCAGCTTGTTGCCAGGATCCAATGAGCAGTTCTTC	CASSLLPGSNEQFF
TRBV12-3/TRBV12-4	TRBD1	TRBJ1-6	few	TGTGCCAGCAGTTTAGGAAGCCACAGGGGCGGTTCACCCCTCCACTTT	CASSLGSHRGGSPLHF
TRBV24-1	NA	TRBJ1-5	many	TGTGCCACCAGTGAGTCAGGGCGTAGCAATCAGCCCCAGCATTTT	CATSESGRSNQPQHF
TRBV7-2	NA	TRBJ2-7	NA	TGTGCCAGCAGCTTAACAAGGGGGGGTCTCGAGCAGTACTTC	CASSLTRGGLEQYF
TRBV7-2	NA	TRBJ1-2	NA	TGTGCCAGCAGCTTAGGCGCCGGCACCACCTACACCTTC	CASSLGAGTTYTF
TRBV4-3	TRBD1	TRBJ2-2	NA	TGCGCCAGCAGCCAGCTTACAGGGGGCGCGATTGGCGGGGAGCTGTTTTTT	CASSQLTGGAIGGELFF
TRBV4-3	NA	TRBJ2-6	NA	TGCGCCAGCAGCCAAGTCGTTAGCGCCTCTGGGGCCAACGTCCTGACTTTC	CASSQVVSASGANVLTF
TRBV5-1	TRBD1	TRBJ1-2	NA	TGCGCCAGCAGCCCTAAGGGACAGGGAGGAGGCTACACCTTC	CASSPKGQGGGYTF
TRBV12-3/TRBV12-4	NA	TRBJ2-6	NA	TGTGCCAGCAGTGAAACAGGGAGAGCTGGGGCCAACGTCCTGACTTTC	CASSETGRAGANVLTF
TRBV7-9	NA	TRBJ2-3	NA	TGTGCCAGCAGCCCGGACGCAGATACGCAGTATTTT	CASSPDADTQYF
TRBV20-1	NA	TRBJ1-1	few	TGCAGTGCTAGTCAGCGGATTCGCACTGAAGCTTTCTTT	CSASQRIRTEAFF
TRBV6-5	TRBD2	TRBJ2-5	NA	TGTGCCAGCCGCGCGGGGGTAGTCCAGTACTTC	CASRAGVVQYF
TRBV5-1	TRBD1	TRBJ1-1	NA	TGCGCCAGCAGCTGGACAGGGAGCACTGAAGCTTTCTTT	CASSWTGSTEAFF
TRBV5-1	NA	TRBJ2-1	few	TGCGCCAGCAGCTTGGGGGGAGGCGGCGAGCGTTACAATGAGCAGTTCTTC	CASSLGGGGERYNEQFF
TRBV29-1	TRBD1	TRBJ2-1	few	TGCAGCGTGGCCCAGGGGGCAAGCTCCTACAATGAGCAGTTCTTC	CSVAQGASSYNEQFF
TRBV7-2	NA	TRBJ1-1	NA	TGTGCCAGCAGCTTAGTTCACCGGCTTGTGAACACTGAAGCTTTCTTT	CASSLVHRLVNTEAFF
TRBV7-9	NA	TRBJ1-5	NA	TGTGCCAGCAGCCCCCTCGGGGACTGGGGGCGCAATCAGCCCCAGCATTTT	CASSPLGDWGRNQPQHF
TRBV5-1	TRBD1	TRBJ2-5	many	TGCGCCAGCAGCTTCGCAGGGGGCGAGTCAGAGACCCAGTACTTC	CASSFAGGESETQYF
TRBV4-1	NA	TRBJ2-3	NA	TGCGCCAGCAGACGAACCCCCGCATGGGGTAGCACAGATACGCAGTATTTT	CASRRTPAWGSTDTQYF
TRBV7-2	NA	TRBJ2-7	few	TGTGCCAGCAGCTTAGGTCAGGGCGCTAACCACTTC	CASSLGQGANHF
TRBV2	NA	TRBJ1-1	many	TGTGCCAGCAAAATCGACAGATTGAACACTGAAGCTTTCTTT	CASKIDRLNTEAFF
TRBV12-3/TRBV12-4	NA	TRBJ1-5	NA	TGTGCCAGCAGTTCGTCGGGGACCCGACAGCCCCAGCATTTT	CASSSSGTRQPQHF
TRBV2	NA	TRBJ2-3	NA	TGTGCCAGCAGTGGGGACACCACAGATACGCAGTATTTT	CASSGDTTDTQYF
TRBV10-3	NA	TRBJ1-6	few	TGTGCCATCTCTGGGTCTGCGAATTCACCCCTCCACTTT	CAISGSANSPLHF
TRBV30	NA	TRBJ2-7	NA	TGTGCCTGGAGTGCCCCCGGCAGGGACTACGAGCAGTACTTC	CAWSAPGRDYEQYF
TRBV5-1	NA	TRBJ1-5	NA	TGCGCCAGCAGCTTGGCGACAGGATCTGAGCCCCAGCATTTT	CASSLATGSEPQHF
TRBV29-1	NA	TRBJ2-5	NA	TGCAGCGTTGAGCCTATTGAGGAGACCCAGTACTTC	CSVEPIEETQYF
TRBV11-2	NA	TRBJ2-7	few	TGTGCCAGCAGCTTTGGGCAGCGTGGCTCCTACGAGCAGTACTTC	CASSFGQRGSYEQYF
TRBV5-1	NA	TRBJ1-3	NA	TGCGCCAGCAGTGAGGGGGTCAACTCTGGAAACACCATATATTTT	CASSEGVNSGNTIYF
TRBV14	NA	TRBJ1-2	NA	TGTGCCAGCAGCCAAGGGTTGGACACGACATTCACCTTC	CASSQGLDTTFTF
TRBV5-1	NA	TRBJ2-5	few	TGCGCCAGCAGCTTGGATGGGGCTTTCCAAGAGACCCAGTACTTC	CASSLDGAFQETQYF
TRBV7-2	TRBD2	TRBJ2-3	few	TGTGCCAGCAGCTTCAATAGCGGGGGCCACGATACGCAGTATTTT	CASSFNSGGHDTQYF
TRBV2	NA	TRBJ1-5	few	TGTGCCAGCAGTGTCCGGCAGCTCCAGCCCCAGCATTTT	CASSVRQLQPQHF
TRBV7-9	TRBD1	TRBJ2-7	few	TGTGCCAGCAGCTCCTACCGACAGGGGAGTTACGAGCAGTACTTC	CASSSYRQGSYEQYF
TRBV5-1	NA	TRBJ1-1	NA	TGCGCCAGCAGCTTGGCCTCCTGGCGGGACAACACTGAAGCTTTCTTT	CASSLASWRDNTEAFF
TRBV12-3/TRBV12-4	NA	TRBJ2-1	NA	TGTGCCAGCTGGGAGCTGGGGGTCTCGTGGAATGAGCAGTTCTTC	CASWELGVSWNEQFF
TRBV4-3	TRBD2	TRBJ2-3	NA	TGCGCCAGCAGCCTGGGGACTAGCGGATCCAACACATATACGCAGTATTTT	CASSLGTSGSNTYTQYF
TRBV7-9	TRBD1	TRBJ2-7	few	TGTGCCAGCAGAGATCCCAGGGGGCCGTACTACGAGCAGTACTTC	CASRDPRGPYYEQYF
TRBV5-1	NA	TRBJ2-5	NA	TGCGCCAGCAGACCTTGGACGGCCGAAGAGACCCAGTACTTC	CASRPWTAEETQYF
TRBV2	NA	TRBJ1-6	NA	TGTGCCAGCAGTGACCAGGGTTTTAGTTTCACCCTCCACTTT	CASSDQGFSFTLHF